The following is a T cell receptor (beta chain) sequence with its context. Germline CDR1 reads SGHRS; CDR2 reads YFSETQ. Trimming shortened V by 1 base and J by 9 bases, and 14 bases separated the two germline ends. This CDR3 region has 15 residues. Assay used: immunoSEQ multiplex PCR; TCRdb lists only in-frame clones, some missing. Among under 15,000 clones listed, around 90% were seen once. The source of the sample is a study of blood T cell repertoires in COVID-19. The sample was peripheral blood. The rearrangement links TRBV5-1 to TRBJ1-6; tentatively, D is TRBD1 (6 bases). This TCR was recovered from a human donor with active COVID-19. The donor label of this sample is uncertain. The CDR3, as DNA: TGCGCCAGCAGCTTGACACAGGGTGGGGGTTCACCCCTCCACTTT. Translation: CASSLTQGGGSPLHF.